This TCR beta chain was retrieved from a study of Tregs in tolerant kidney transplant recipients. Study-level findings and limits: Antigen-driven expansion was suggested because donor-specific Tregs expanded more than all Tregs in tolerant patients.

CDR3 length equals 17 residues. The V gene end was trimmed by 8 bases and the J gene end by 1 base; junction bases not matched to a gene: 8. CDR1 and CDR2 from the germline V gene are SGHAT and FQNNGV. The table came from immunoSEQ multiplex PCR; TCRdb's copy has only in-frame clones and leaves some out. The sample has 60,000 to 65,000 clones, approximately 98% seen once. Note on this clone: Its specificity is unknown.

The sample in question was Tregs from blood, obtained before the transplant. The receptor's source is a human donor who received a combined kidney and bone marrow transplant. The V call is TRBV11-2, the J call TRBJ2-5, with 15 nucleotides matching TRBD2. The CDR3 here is CASRRTSGRVGQETQYF. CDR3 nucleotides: TGTGCCAGCCGACGGACTAGCGGGAGGGTTGGCCAAGAGACCCAGTACTTC.